A single sample is the source of the 26 T cell receptor beta chains below, sequenced in a study of blood T cell repertoires in COVID-19. Assay used: immunoSEQ multiplex PCR; TCRdb lists only in-frame clones, some missing. The data show tens of thousands of clones, with about 90% seen just once and 6.5% held by the top ten. Specimen: peripheral blood. Source of these receptors: a man over 45 with active COVID-19.

V is TRBV21-1 and J is TRBJ2-7; TRBD2, the D gene given by the table, was not confirmed from the DNA. TRBV21-1 is classified as a pseudogene. The CDR3 covers 15 residues. CDR3 residues: CASLKRRSSSYEQYF. DNA of the CDR3: TGTGCCAGCCTAAAACGACGCTCTAGCTCCTACGAGCAGTACTTC.

This clone has only a few counts. The chain recombines TRBV12-5 with TRBJ1-2; D is undetermined. The CDR3 runs to 15 residues. V shed 4 bases and J shed 3 bases, with 15 bases lying between them. Germline V gene data show CDR1 as LGHNT and CDR2 as FRNRAP. CDR3 sequence: CASGYLEGMDYGYTF. In DNA form, the CDR3 reads TGTGCTAGTGGTTACCTCGAGGGTATGGACTATGGCTACACCTTC.

This clone was found a few times. As DNA, the CDR3 is TGTGCCAGCAGGCCCGACAGGACTAACTATGGCTACACCTTC. Encoded protein: CASRPDRTNYGYTF. The chain carries TRBV2 and TRBJ1-2; a possible D gene is TRBD1 (6 bases). CDR3 length: 14 amino acids. V was trimmed by 6 bases and J by 0 bases, leaving 11 bases between them. The germline CDR1 and CDR2 sequences are SNHLY and FYNNEI.

This clone was seen only once. The chain is built from TRBV5-1 and TRBJ1-1; TRBD1 aligns across 9 bases. The CDR3 sequence is 19 residues long. Germline assignment: CDR1 SGHRS and CDR2 YFSETQ. V lost 3 bases, J lost 10 bases, and 25 bases stayed unmatched. The CDR3, as DNA: TGCGCCAGCAGCTCATCCCCAGCGACAGGGGGTAAAAGGGTGTCCGGAGCTTTCTTT. Amino acids: CASSSSPATGGKRVSGAFF.

The rearrangement joins TRBV6-4 to TRBJ2-5; 9 bases are a match to TRBD2. Per the germline V gene, CDR1 is MRHNA and CDR2 is SNTAGT. V was pared by 3 bases and J by 5 bases, with 7 bases of the junction left unmatched. This CDR3 is 15 amino acids long. CDR3 nucleotides: TGTGCCAGCAGTGAGGCGGGGGGGGAGTGGGAGACCCAGTACTTC. It yields the protein CASSEAGGEWETQYF.

This clone was observed a single time. The V call is TRBV7-2, the J call TRBJ2-5; TRBD1 might be the D (6 bases). The V gene's germline CDR1 is SGHTA and CDR2 FQGNSA. The CDR3 totals 14 residues. Trimming cost V 5 bases and J 2 bases, with 12 bases left between them. In nucleotides, the CDR3 is TGTGCCAGCAGCCCCAGGGGAACTCAAGAGACCCAGTACTTC. It translates to CASSPRGTQETQYF.

The rearrangement uses TRBV6-5 and TRBJ2-2; 9 nucleotides align to TRBD1. Trimming took 11 bases from V and 3 from J; bases not matched to a gene: 7. Germline V gene data show CDR1 as MNHEY and CDR2 as SVGAGI. The CDR3 is 14 residues long. The CDR3, as DNA: TGTGCCGGACAGGGGTCTTACCACACCGGGGAGCTGTTTTTT. Amino acids: CAGQGSYHTGELFF.

The chain couples TRBV10-3 to TRBJ2-3, with TRBD2 matching 7 bases. Per the germline V gene, CDR1 is ENHRY and CDR2 is SYGVKD. V shed 4 bases, J shed 3 bases, and the junction held 10 bases outside the gene matches. The CDR3 has 16 amino acids. As DNA, the CDR3 is TGTGCCATCAGTGTATCCCGCGGGAGTGGTACAGATACGCAGTATTTT. It yields the protein CAISVSRGSGTDTQYF.

The chain recombines TRBV28 with TRBJ2-4; 7 bases map to TRBD1. With 4 bases clipped from V and 4 bases from J, the junction kept 4 bases outside the gene matches. Germline V gives CDR1 MDHEN, CDR2 SYDVKM. The CDR3 extends over 14 amino acids. The CDR3 is CASSSRQGKNIQYF. In DNA, the CDR3 is TGTGCCAGCAGTTCCCGACAGGGTAAAAACATTCAGTACTTC.

This chain connects TRBV2 to TRBJ2-3; weak D call: TRBD1 (7 bases). CDR3 length: 14 amino acids. Germline V gene data show CDR1 as SNHLY and CDR2 as FYNNEI. Trimming took 7 bases from V and 4 from J, leaving 15 bases between them. The DNA of the CDR3 is TGTGCCAGCACGTCAGGGGGGATCCCAGATACGCAGTATTTT. Encoded protein: CASTSGGIPDTQYF.

The J gene is TRBJ1-2, the V gene TRBV10-3; no definite D call. The V end lost 7 bases, the J end lost 3 bases, and 9 bases lay between the germline ends. Per the germline V gene, CDR1 is ENHRY and CDR2 is SYGVKD. The CDR3 has 12 residues. The CDR3 protein is CAITGDDYGYTF. As DNA, the CDR3 is TGTGCCATCACAGGCGACGACTATGGCTACACCTTC.

The chain couples TRBV30 to TRBJ1-4, with D possibly being TRBD1 (6 bases). Germline V CDR1 and CDR2: GTSNPN, SVGIG (reference sequence). Trimming cost V 0 bases and J 8 bases, with 16 bases left between them. The CDR3 runs to 15 residues. The CDR3: CAWSVLGAGDEKLFF. The DNA for the CDR3 is TGTGCCTGGAGTGTTCTGGGGGCAGGGGACGAAAAACTGTTTTTT.

The chain has TRBV28 and TRBJ2-7, with 7 bases that match TRBD1. After removal of 6 bases from V and 4 bases from J, the junction contained 9 bases not matched to a gene. Germline V gene data show CDR1 as MDHEN and CDR2 as SYDVKM. This CDR3 has 14 residues. For the CDR3, the DNA is TGTGCCAGCAGGCAAGGACAGGCGGATTACGAGCAGTACTTC. It yields the protein CASRQGQADYEQYF.

The J gene is TRBJ1-5, the V gene TRBV28; D may be TRBD1 (5 bases). Trimming shortened V by 4 bases and J by 7 bases, and 14 bases separated the two germline ends. The V gene's germline CDR1 is MDHEN and CDR2 SYDVKM. CDR3 length: 14 residues. Here the CDR3 reads CASSSPGAGQPQHF. The CDR3 DNA follows: TGTGCCAGCAGTTCCCCAGGTGCAGGGCAGCCCCAGCATTTT.

The gene calls are TRBV7-2 and TRBJ2-5; 10 positions agree with TRBD2. Germline CDR1 SGHTA, CDR2 FQGNSA. The trim removed 0 bases at V and 4 bases at J, leaving 17 bases unmatched. The CDR3 covers 20 residues. The DNA of the CDR3 is TGTGCCAGCAGCTTAGCTTTCGGGTGGTCGGAGCGGGGGGGCTTAGAGACCCAGTACTTC. Its translation: CASSLAFGWSERGGLETQYF. Together with reference TRBV7-2 and TRBJ2-5, the CDR3 gives the full variable domain: GAGVSQSPSNKVTEKGKDVELRCDPISGHTALYWYRQSLGQGLEFLIYFQGNSAPDKSGLPSDRFSAERTGGSVSTLTIQRTQQEDSAVYLCASSLAFGWSERGGLETQYFGPGTRLLVL.

Note on this clone: This sample includes further DNA sequences coding for the same CDR3. The chain links TRBV5-1 to TRBJ1-1; 9 bases line up with TRBD1. The junction had 3 bases not matched to a gene; V was cut back by 2 bases and J by 1 base. The germline V gene has CDR1 SGHRS and CDR2 YFSETQ. CDR3 length: 15 amino acids. In DNA, the CDR3 is TGCGCCAGCAGCTTACGGGGACAGGGGAACACTGAAGCTTTCTTT. Translation: CASSLRGQGNTEAFF.

The rearrangement uses TRBV19 and TRBJ1-5, with a possible D match to TRBD1 (5 bases). Germline CDR1 is LNHDA and CDR2 is SQIVND (reference sequence). The CDR3 runs to 14 residues. V lost 7 bases, J lost 10 bases, and 20 bases lay in between. The chain's CDR3 is CASTSGARDGPQHF. DNA for the CDR3: TGTGCCAGTACCTCTGGGGCGCGAGATGGTCCCCAGCATTTT.

This chain links TRBV5-1 with TRBJ1-1; D is unclear. Per the germline V gene, CDR1 is SGHRS and CDR2 is YFSETQ. CDR3 length: 16 amino acids. V lost 3 bases and J lost 2, with 17 bases in between. The CDR3 region is CASSYQIAGANTEAFF. Written as DNA, the CDR3 is TGCGCCAGCAGCTATCAGATTGCGGGCGCAAACACTGAAGCTTTCTTT.

This chain joins TRBV29-1 and TRBJ1-6; 9 bases agree with TRBD1. The germline gives CDR1 SQVTM, CDR2 ANQGSEA. This CDR3 is 15 amino acids long. Trimming removed 7 bases from V and 4 bases from J; junction bases left unmatched: 8. DNA of the CDR3: TGCAGCGACCGGGACAGGGCCCTGTATAATTCACCCCTCCACTTT. Its translation: CSDRDRALYNSPLHF. Complete variable domain (other parts from reference TRBV29-1 and TRBJ1-6): SAVISQKPSRDICQRGTSLTIQCQVDSQVTMMFWYRQQPGQSLTLIATANQGSEATYESGFVIDKFPISRPNLTFSTLTVSNMSPEDSSIYLCSDRDRALYNSPLHFGNGTRLTVT.

The chain links TRBV9 to TRBJ1-2; 10 bases fit TRBD1. Germline values: CDR1 SGDLS, CDR2 YYNGEE. V lost 3 bases and J lost 7; bases outside the gene matches: 18. This CDR3 has 18 residues. The CDR3 region is CASSGQNRRTGGGVGYTF. The CDR3 DNA reads as TGTGCCAGCAGCGGTCAAAACCGCCGGACAGGGGGTGGTGTTGGCTACACCTTC. The full variable domain, with the rest looked up from reference TRBV9 and TRBJ1-2, is DSGVTQTPKHLITATGQRVTLRCSPRSGDLSVYWYQQSLDQGLQFLIQYYNGEERAKGNILERFSAQQFPDLHSELNLSSLELGDSALYFCASSGQNRRTGGGVGYTFGSGTRLTVV.

This chain connects TRBV3-1 (or the pseudogene TRBV3-2) to TRBJ2-3, with D perhaps matching TRBD2 (5 bases). The V end was cut by 5 bases, the J end by 0 bases, with 15 bases between. The length of the CDR3 is 16 residues. Germline values: CDR1 LGHDT, CDR2 YNNKEL (reference sequence). CDR3 sequence (DNA): TGTGCCAGCAGCTTCGAACCAGCGGCTAGCACAGATACGCAGTATTTT. Protein: CASSFEPAASTDTQYF.

This chain joins TRBV9 and TRBJ2-3; D remains unclear. Germline V gives CDR1 SGDLS, CDR2 YYNGEE. This CDR3 is built from 13 residues. V lost 4 bases and J lost 2, with 8 bases in between. The CDR3 nucleotides are TGTGCCAGCAGCCATATAGCCACAGATACGCAGTATTTT. Amino acid sequence: CASSHIATDTQYF.

The rearrangement joins TRBV6-5 to TRBJ2-7; D gene uncertain. The CDR3 spans 15 residues. Germline CDR1 and CDR2: MNHEY and SVGAGI. V was cut by 0 bases and J by 2 bases, with 11 bases left in between. CDR3 sequence: CASSYSLDCTYEQYF. CDR3 coding DNA: TGTGCCAGCAGTTACTCCCTCGACTGTACCTACGAGCAGTACTTC.

The gene calls are TRBV19 and TRBJ1-2; 7 positions agree with TRBD1. The V gene end was trimmed by 4 bases and the J gene end by 1 base; junction bases not matched to a gene: 6. CDR1 and CDR2 (germline): LNHDA, SQIVND (reference sequence). There are 15 residues in the CDR3. As DNA, the CDR3 is TGTGCCAGTAGTACCAGACAGGGTGGTAACTATGGCTACACCTTC. Amino acid sequence: CASSTRQGGNYGYTF.

V gene TRBV6-5 combines with J gene TRBJ2-1; D remains ambiguous. Trimming removed 2 bases at V and 4 bases at J, with 9 bases between. CDR3 length: 14 residues. CDR1 is MNHEY, CDR2 SVGAGI, per germline. The CDR3 DNA sequence: TGTGCCAGCAGTTACCGGTCGCGTTACAATGAGCAGTTCTTC. Residues: CASSYRSRYNEQFF.

This chain links TRBV11-2 with TRBJ2-1; D possibly corresponds to TRBD2 (5 bases). This CDR3 has 17 amino acids. Per germline, CDR1 SGHAT and CDR2 FQNNGV. Deletions cut 1 base from V and 5 bases from J, with 18 bases between. The CDR3 nucleotides are TGTGCCAGCAGCTTAGCATATTCGAGAGGGTCCAACAATGAGCAGTTCTTC. This encodes CASSLAYSRGSNNEQFF.